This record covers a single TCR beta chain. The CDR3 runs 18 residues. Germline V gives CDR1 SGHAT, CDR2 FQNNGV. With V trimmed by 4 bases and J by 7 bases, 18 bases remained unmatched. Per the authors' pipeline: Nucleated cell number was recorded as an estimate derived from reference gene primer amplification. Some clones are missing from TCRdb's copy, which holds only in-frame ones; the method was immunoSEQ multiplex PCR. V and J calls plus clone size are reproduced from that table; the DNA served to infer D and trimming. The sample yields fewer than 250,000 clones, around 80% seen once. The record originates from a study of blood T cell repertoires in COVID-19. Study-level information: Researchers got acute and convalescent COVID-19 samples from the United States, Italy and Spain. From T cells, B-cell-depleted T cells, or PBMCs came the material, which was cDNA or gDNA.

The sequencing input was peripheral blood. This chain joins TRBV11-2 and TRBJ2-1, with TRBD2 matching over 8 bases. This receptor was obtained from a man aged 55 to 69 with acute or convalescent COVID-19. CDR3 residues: CASSSAPWVEREMNEQFF. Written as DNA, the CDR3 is TGTGCCAGCAGCTCCGCACCCTGGGTAGAGCGGGAGATGAATGAGCAGTTCTTC.